This T cell receptor (beta chain) was obtained from a study of metastatic and nonmetastatic thyroid tumors. In the study overall: Repertoires from malignant and benign thyroid patients were compared across blood and tumor or nodule tissue.

This clone was observed at least ten times. What it binds is unknown. Broader study findings: The study reportedly found significantly higher TCR beta diversity in malignant thyroid tumors than benign nodules, in blood and tumor.

There are 14 residues in the CDR3. CDR1 is DFQATT and CDR2 is SNEGSKA in the germline V gene (reference sequence). V was cut by 6 bases and J by 1 base, with 15 bases left in between. How the authors handled the data: Variation in CDR3 across clinicopathological groups served as the basis for constructing a distant-metastasis classifier in papillary thyroid cancer. MiXCR re-clonotyped the PCR reads for TCRdb. The V and J calls and clone size come from TCRdb's table, not from the authors' own analysis. The repertoire holds about 10,000 clones, with under 35% as singletons. All patients were treatment-naive before thyroid surgery.

The source is a female donor with papillary thyroid cancer or a benign thyroid nodule (not recorded which). Some clones in this sample may be carry-over from other donors' samples. The specimen was tumor tissue. The V and J genes are TRBV20-1 and TRBJ1-1; no clear D gene. CDR3 bases: TGCAGTGCCCGAAACAATCTTACGAACACTGAAGCTTTCTTT. As protein: CSARNNLTNTEAFF.